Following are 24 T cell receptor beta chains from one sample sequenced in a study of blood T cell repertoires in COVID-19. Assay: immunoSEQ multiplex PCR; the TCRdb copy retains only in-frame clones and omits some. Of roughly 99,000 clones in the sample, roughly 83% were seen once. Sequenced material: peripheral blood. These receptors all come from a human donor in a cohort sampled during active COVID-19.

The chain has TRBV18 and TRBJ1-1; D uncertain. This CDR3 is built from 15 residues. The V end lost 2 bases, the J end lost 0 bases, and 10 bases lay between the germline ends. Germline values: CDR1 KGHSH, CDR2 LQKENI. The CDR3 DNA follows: TGTGCCAGCTCACCAAACCAACAGATGAACACTGAAGCTTTCTTT. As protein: CASSPNQQMNTEAFF.

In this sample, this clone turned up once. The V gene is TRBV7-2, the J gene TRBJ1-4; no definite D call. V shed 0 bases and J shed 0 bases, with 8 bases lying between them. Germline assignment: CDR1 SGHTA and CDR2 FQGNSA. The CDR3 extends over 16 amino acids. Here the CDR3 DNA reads TGTGCCAGCAGCTTAGCGGCGGGAACAACTAATGAAAAACTGTTTTTT. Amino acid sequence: CASSLAAGTTNEKLFF.

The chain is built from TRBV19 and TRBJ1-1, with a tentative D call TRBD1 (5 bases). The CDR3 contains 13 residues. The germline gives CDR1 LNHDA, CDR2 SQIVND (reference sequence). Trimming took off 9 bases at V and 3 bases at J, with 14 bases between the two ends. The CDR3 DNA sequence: TGTGCCAGCGAAAAATGGGGGGACACTGAAGCTTTCTTT. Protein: CASEKWGDTEAFF. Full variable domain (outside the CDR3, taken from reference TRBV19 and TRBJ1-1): DGGITQSPKYLFRKEGQNVTLSCEQNLNHDAMYWYRQDPGQGLRLIYYSQIVNDFQKGDIAEGYSVSREKKESFPLTVTSAQKNPTAFYLCASEKWGDTEAFFGQGTRLTVV.

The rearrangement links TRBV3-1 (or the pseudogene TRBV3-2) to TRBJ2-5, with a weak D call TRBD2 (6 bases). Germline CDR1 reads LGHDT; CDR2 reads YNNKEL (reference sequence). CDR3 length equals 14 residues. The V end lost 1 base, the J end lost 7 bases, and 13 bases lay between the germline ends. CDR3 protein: CASSQGGGRATQYF. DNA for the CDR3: TGTGCCAGCAGCCAAGGGGGAGGTAGAGCGACCCAGTACTTC.

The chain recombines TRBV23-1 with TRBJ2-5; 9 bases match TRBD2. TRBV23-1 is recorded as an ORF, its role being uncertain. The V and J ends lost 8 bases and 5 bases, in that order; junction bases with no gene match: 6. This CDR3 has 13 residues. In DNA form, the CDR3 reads TGCGCCAGCTTTTCTAGCGGGAAGGAGACCCAGTACTTC. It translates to CASFSSGKETQYF.

CDR3 in amino acids: CASNGLAGSETQYF. The CDR3 region has the DNA TGTGCCAGCAACGGACTAGCGGGGTCGGAGACCCAGTACTTC. The chain uses TRBV2 and TRBJ2-5, with 12 bases aligning to TRBD2. The CDR3 runs 14 residues. CDR1 is SNHLY, CDR2 FYNNEI, per germline. The V segment lost 7 bases and the J segment 5 bases; nucleotides outside the gene matches: 5.

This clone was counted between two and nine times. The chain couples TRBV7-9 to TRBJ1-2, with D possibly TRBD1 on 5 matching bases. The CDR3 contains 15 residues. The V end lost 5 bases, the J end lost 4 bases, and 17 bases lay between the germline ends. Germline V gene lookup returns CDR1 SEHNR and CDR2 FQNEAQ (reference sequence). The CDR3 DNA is TGTGCCAGCAGCAAAGCGGGGCCCACGCCCTATGGCTACACCTTC. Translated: CASSKAGPTPYGYTF.

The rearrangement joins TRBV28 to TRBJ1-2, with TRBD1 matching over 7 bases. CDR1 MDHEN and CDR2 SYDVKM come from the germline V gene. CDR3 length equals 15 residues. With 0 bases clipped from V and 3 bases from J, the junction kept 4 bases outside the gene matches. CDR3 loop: CASSLWAGGYYGYTF. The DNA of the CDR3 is TGTGCCAGCAGTTTATGGGCAGGGGGATACTATGGCTACACCTTC.

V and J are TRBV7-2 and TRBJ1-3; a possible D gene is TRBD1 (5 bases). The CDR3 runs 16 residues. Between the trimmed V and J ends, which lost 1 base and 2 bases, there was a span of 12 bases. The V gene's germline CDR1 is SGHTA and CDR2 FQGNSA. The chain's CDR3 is CASSLDGGRAGNTIYF. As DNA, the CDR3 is TGTGCCAGCAGCTTAGACGGCGGCAGGGCTGGAAACACCATATATTTT.

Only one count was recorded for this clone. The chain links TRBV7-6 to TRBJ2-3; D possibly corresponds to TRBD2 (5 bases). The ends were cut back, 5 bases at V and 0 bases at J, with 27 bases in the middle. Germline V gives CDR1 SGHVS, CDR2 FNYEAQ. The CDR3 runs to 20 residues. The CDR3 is CASSPRPRESTYASTDTQYF. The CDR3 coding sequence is TGTGCCAGCAGCCCCCGCCCACGGGAATCAACGTACGCTAGCACAGATACGCAGTATTTT.

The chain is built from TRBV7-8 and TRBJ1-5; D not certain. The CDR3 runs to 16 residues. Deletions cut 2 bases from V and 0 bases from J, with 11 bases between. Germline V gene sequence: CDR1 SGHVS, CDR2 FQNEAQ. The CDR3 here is CASSLFSEYSNQPQHF. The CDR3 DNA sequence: TGTGCCAGCAGCTTATTTTCCGAGTATAGCAATCAGCCCCAGCATTTT.

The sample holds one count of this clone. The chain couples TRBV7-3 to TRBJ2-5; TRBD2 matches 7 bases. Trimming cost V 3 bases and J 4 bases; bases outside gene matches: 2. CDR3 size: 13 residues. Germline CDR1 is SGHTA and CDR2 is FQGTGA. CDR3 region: CASSFSGGETQYF. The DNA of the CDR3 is TGTGCCAGCAGCTTTTCGGGGGGAGAGACCCAGTACTTC.

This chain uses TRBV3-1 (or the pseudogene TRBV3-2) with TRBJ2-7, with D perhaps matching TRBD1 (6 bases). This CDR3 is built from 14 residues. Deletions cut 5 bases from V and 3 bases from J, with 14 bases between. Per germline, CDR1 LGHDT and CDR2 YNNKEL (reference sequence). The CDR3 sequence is CASSSSTGYYEQYF. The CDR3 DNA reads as TGTGCCAGCAGCTCCTCGACAGGATACTACGAGCAGTACTTC.

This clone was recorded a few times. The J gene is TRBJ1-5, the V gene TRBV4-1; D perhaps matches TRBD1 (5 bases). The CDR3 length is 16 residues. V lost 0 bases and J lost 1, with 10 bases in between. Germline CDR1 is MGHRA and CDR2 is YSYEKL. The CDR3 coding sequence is TGCGCCAGCAGCCAAGAAGGGCAGGGAAGCAATCAGCCCCAGCATTTT. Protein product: CASSQEGQGSNQPQHF.

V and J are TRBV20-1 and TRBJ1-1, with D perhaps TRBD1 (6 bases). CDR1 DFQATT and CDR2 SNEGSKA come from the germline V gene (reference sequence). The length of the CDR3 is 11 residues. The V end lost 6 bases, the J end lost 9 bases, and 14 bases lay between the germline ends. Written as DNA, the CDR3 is TGCAGTGCCGAAGGGGGTATAAAAGCTTTCTTT. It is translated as CSAEGGIKAFF.

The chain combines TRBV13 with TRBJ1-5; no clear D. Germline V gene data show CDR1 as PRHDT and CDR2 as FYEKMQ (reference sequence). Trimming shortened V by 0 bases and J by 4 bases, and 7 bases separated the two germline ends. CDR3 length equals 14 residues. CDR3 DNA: TGTGCCAGCAGCTTAGGAGAAACTAATCAGCCCCAGCATTTT. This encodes CASSLGETNQPQHF. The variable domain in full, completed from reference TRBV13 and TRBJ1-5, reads AAGVIQSPRHLIKEKRETATLKCYPIPRHDTVYWYQQGPGQDPQFLISFYEKMQSDKGSIPDRFSAQQFSDYHSELNMSSLELGDSALYFCASSLGETNQPQHFGDGTRLSIL.

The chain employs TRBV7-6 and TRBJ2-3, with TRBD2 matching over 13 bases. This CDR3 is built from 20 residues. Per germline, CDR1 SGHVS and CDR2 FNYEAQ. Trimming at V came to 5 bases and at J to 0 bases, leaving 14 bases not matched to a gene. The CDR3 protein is CASSIRTSGSFKDSTDTQYF. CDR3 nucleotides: TGTGCCAGCAGCATAAGGACTAGCGGGAGTTTCAAGGATAGCACAGATACGCAGTATTTT. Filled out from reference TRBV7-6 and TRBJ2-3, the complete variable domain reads GAGVSQSPRYKVTKRGQDVALRCDPISGHVSLYWYRQALGQGPEFLTYFNYEAQQDKSGLPNDRFSAERPEGSISTLTIQRTEQRDSAMYRCASSIRTSGSFKDSTDTQYFGPGTRLTVL.

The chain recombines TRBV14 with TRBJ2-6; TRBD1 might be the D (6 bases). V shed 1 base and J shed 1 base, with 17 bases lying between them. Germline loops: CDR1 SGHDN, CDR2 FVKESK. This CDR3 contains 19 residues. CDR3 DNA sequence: TGTGCCAGCAGCCAAGCAAAAACCACAGGGTTTTCTGGGGCCAACGTCCTGACTTTC. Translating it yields CASSQAKTTGFSGANVLTF.

CDR3 protein: CSVGEDYNEQFF. Here the CDR3 DNA reads TGCAGCGTGGGGGAGGATTACAATGAGCAGTTCTTC. The V call is TRBV29-1, the J call TRBJ2-1, with D possibly being TRBD2 (6 bases). V gave up 6 bases and J gave up 4 bases, with 10 bases separating them. This CDR3 is 12 amino acids long. Germline V gene data show CDR1 as SQVTM and CDR2 as ANQGSEA.

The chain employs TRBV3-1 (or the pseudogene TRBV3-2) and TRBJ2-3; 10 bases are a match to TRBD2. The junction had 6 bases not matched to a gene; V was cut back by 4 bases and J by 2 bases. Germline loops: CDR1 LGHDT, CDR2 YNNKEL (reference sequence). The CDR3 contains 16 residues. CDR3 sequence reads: CASSPRTSGYTDTQYF. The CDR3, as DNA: TGTGCCAGCAGCCCCCGGACTAGCGGATACACAGATACGCAGTATTTT.

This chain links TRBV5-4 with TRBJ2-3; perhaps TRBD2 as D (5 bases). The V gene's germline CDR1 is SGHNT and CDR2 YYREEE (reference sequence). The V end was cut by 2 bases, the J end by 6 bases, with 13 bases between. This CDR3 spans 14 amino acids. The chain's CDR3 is CASSFPGRGDTQYF. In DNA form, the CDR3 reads TGTGCCAGCAGCTTCCCAGGTAGAGGGGATACGCAGTATTTT.

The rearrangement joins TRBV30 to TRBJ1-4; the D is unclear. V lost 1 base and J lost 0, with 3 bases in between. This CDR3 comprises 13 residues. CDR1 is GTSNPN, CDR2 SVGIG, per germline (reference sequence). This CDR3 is CAWSDTTNEKLFF. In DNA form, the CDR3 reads TGTGCCTGGAGTGACACAACTAATGAAAAACTGTTTTTT.

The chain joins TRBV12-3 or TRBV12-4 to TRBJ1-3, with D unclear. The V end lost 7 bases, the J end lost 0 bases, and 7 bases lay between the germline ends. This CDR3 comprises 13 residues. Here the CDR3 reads CASTRGSGNTIYF. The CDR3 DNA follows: TGTGCCAGCACCCGGGGCTCTGGAAACACCATATATTTT.

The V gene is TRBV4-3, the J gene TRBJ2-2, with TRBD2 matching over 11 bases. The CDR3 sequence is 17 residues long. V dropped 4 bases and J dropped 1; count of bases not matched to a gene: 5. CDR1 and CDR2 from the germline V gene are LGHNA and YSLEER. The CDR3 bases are TGCGCCAGCAGCCTCTCGGGGACTAGCGGGAACACCGGGGAGCTGTTTTTT. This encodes CASSLSGTSGNTGELFF.